This T cell receptor beta chain was recorded in a study of graft-versus-host responses after intestinal transplantation. The wider study: All recipients got anti-thymocyte globulin induction, then tacrolimus and steroids for about 3 years. Study conclusions and caveats: GvH clones surfaced in recipient marrow, some emerging earlier in ileum or blood.

Worth noting for this clone: The antigen is not known.

Clones were read by immunoSEQ multiplex PCR, and TCRdb kept only the in-frame ones, dropping some. The sample lists thousands of clones, approximately 76% occurring once. This CDR3 has 13 residues. Germline V lookup: CDR1 SGHNT, CDR2 YENEEA. J lost 4 bases, V lost 7 bases, and 4 bases had no gene match. This sequence joins TRBV11-3 and TRBJ2-3, with 8 positions matching TRBD1. The source of this sequence is a human patient who received an intestinal transplant, so some T cells may come from the graft donor. The sample in question was PBMCs, obtained just over 530 days after intestinal transplant. Here the CDR3 DNA reads TGTGCCAGCACCCCGGACAGGGCAGATACGCAGTATTTT. This encodes CASTPDRADTQYF.